Listed here are 19 T cell receptor beta chains from one sample, sequenced in a study of T cell responses to AZD1222 COVID-19 vaccine. Method: immunoSEQ multiplex PCR; TCRdb's copy keeps in-frame clones and lacks some. The sample carries around 140,000 clones, 93% recorded once. Here the sequenced sample was peripheral blood, taken after recovery from COVID-19. Receptors were obtained from an adult who had recovered from COVID-19.

The rearrangement joins TRBV3-1 (or the pseudogene TRBV3-2) to TRBJ2-5, with D possibly TRBD2 on 5 matching bases. The CDR3 has 13 residues. The germline CDR1 and CDR2 sequences are LGHDT and YNNKEL (reference sequence). V was trimmed by 3 bases and J by 6 bases, leaving 11 bases between them. The CDR3 region is CASSHSGKQTQYF. The CDR3 bases are TGTGCCAGCAGCCACTCGGGGAAGCAGACCCAGTACTTC.

The V and J genes are TRBV7-2 and TRBJ2-1; 7 bases map to TRBD2. The J segment lost 0 bases and the V segment lost 5 bases, leaving 4 bases of the junction unmatched. The CDR3 runs 15 residues. Germline CDR1 SGHTA, CDR2 FQGNSA. The CDR3 is CASSPGGGSYNEQFF. In nucleotides, the CDR3 is TGTGCCAGCAGCCCGGGCGGGGGCTCCTACAATGAGCAGTTCTTC.

The chain carries TRBV7-9 and TRBJ2-2; 11 bases fit TRBD2. CDR1 is SEHNR, CDR2 FQNEAQ, per germline (reference sequence). With 6 bases clipped from V and 3 bases from J, the junction kept 6 bases outside the gene matches. The CDR3 length is 16 residues. The CDR3, as DNA: TGTGCCAGCAGTTCACCGGGACTAGCGGACACCGGGGAGCTGTTTTTT. Protein sequence: CASSSPGLADTGELFF.

This clone was counted only a few times. The V and J genes are TRBV4-2 and TRBJ2-7; D unresolved. The length of the CDR3 is 13 residues. The V end was cut by 7 bases, the J end by 3 bases, with 13 bases between. CDR1 and CDR2 (germline): LGHNA, YNFKEQ. The CDR3 sequence is CASMGPPYYEQYF. The CDR3 coding sequence is TGTGCCAGCATGGGTCCTCCCTACTACGAGCAGTACTTC.

V is TRBV5-8 and J is TRBJ2-1; D is ambiguous. Per the germline V gene, CDR1 is SGHTS and CDR2 is YDEGEE. V lost 3 bases and J lost 0, with 10 bases in between. The CDR3 length is 15 residues. The CDR3, as DNA: TGTGCCAGCAGCTCGGACCCAACCTCCTACAATGAGCAGTTCTTC. It specifies CASSSDPTSYNEQFF.

The rearrangement joins TRBV28 to TRBJ2-7, with a tentative D call TRBD1 (6 bases). V lost 3 bases, J lost 7 bases, and 19 bases lay in between. Germline V gives CDR1 MDHEN, CDR2 SYDVKM. This CDR3 contains 15 residues. CDR3 residues: CASSFSLNTGNEQYF. The CDR3 region has the DNA TGTGCCAGCAGTTTCTCGTTAAACACAGGGAATGAGCAGTACTTC.

The chain uses TRBV20-1 and TRBJ2-5; TRBD2 agrees at 9 bases. Per the germline V gene, CDR1 is DFQATT and CDR2 is SNEGSKA (reference sequence). The CDR3 consists of 13 residues. J gave up 5 bases and V 3 bases, and 4 bases lay outside the gene matches. The CDR3 DNA is TGCAGTGCTAGTCCGCTAGCGGGGGAGACCCAGTACTTC. This gives the protein CSASPLAGETQYF.

This sequence joins TRBV11-2 and TRBJ2-2; no clear D gene. Trimming left V 5 bases short and J 2 bases short, with 9 bases between. Germline V gene lookup returns CDR1 SGHAT and CDR2 FQNNGV. The CDR3 is 14 amino acids. The CDR3: CASSRAANTGELFF. The CDR3 region has the DNA TGTGCCAGCAGCCGGGCCGCAAACACCGGGGAGCTGTTTTTT.

V is TRBV4-1 and J is TRBJ2-7; the match to TRBD2 covers 8 bases. The CDR3 sequence is 15 residues long. CDR1 is MGHRA and CDR2 is YSYEKL in the germline V gene. V was pared by 3 bases and J by 1 base, with 5 bases of the junction left unmatched. The CDR3 region has the DNA TGCGCCAGCAGCCACGCCGGGACTAGTTCCTACGAGCAGTACTTC. Amino acids: CASSHAGTSSYEQYF.

This rearrangement joins TRBV9 to TRBJ2-1; 7 bases align to TRBD2. Germline CDR1 and CDR2: SGDLS and YYNGEE. V shed 2 bases and J 3 bases; nucleotides not matched to a gene: 5. CDR3 size: 15 residues. CDR3 residues: CASSVGGSHYNEQFF. The CDR3 region has the DNA TGTGCCAGCAGCGTCGGCGGGAGTCACTACAATGAGCAGTTCTTC. The whole variable domain, remainder taken from reference TRBV9 and TRBJ2-1, is DSGVTQTPKHLITATGQRVTLRCSPRSGDLSVYWYQQSLDQGLQFLIQYYNGEERAKGNILERFSAQQFPDLHSELNLSSLELGDSALYFCASSVGGSHYNEQFFGPGTRLTVL.

The chain recombines TRBV11-2 with TRBJ1-4, with D possibly matching TRBD1 (6 bases). The CDR3 is made up of 15 amino acids. The germline CDR1 and CDR2 sequences are SGHAT and FQNNGV. V dropped 5 bases and J dropped 8 bases, with 18 bases sitting between them. CDR3 nucleotides: TGTGCCAGCAGCCTAACCCAGGGGCCTGGAGAAAAACTGTTTTTT. Translating it yields CASSLTQGPGEKLFF.

The rearrangement joins TRBV12-3 or TRBV12-4 to TRBJ2-7, with D possibly being TRBD1 (6 bases). V was shortened by 2 bases and J by 5 bases, with 10 bases between the two germline ends. The CDR3 consists of 13 residues. CDR3 in DNA: TGTGCCAGCAGTTTAATCAGGGGAAACGAGCAGTACTTC. Its translation: CASSLIRGNEQYF.

This clone was seen a handful of times. The J gene is TRBJ1-6, the V gene TRBV4-1, with D tentatively TRBD1 (5 bases). This CDR3 comprises 12 residues. Trimming stripped 7 bases from V and 8 bases from J, with 9 bases between. Germline V gene lookup returns CDR1 MGHRA and CDR2 YSYEKL. CDR3 residues: CASKGTDSPLHF. CDR3 sequence (DNA): TGCGCCAGCAAGGGGACGGATTCACCCCTCCACTTT.

The V call is TRBV5-1, the J call TRBJ2-1; TRBD2 is a possible D gene (6 bases). The CDR3 spans 13 residues. Germline V gene lookup returns CDR1 SGHRS and CDR2 YFSETQ. Trimming shortened V by 5 bases and J by 3 bases, and 9 bases separated the two germline ends. The chain's CDR3 is CASSGGGYNEQFF. The DNA of the CDR3 is TGCGCCAGCAGTGGGGGAGGCTACAATGAGCAGTTCTTC.

The J gene is TRBJ2-4, the V gene TRBV20-1, with D tentatively TRBD2 (5 bases). Germline CDR1 is DFQATT and CDR2 is SNEGSKA (reference sequence). V lost 3 bases to trimming and J lost 11 bases, with 11 bases between them. The CDR3 extends over 11 amino acids. CDR3 protein: CSARQAELQYF. The CDR3 DNA reads as TGCAGTGCTAGGCAAGCGGAACTTCAGTACTTC.

This chain uses TRBV28 with TRBJ2-2; D remains ambiguous. CDR1 and CDR2 from the germline V gene are MDHEN and SYDVKM. The germline V and J ends were trimmed by 5 bases and 2 bases, with 15 bases remaining between them. This CDR3 has 16 residues. The CDR3: CASSLAFPINTGELFF. The CDR3 region has the DNA TGTGCCAGCAGTCTGGCGTTTCCGATAAACACCGGGGAGCTGTTTTTT.

Written as DNA, the CDR3 is TGTGCCAGCACAGCAGCAGGTATAGTAGAAACTGAAGCTTTCTTT. Encoded protein: CASTAAGIVETEAFF. V is TRBV7-9 and J is TRBJ1-1, with no clear D. Per germline, CDR1 SEHNR and CDR2 FQNEAQ (reference sequence). The CDR3 contains 15 residues. Trimming took 7 bases from V and 5 from J, leaving 20 bases between them.

The chain couples TRBV10-2 to TRBJ2-7, with TRBD2 as a possible D gene (6 bases). The CDR3 has 16 amino acids. Germline V gene lookup returns CDR1 WSHSY and CDR2 SAAADI. The germline V and J ends were trimmed by 2 bases and 3 bases, with 17 bases remaining between them. Written as DNA, the CDR3 is TGCGCCAGCAGTGAGCCGGGAGACCCTAAGAACTACGAGCAGTACTTC. Amino acid sequence: CASSEPGDPKNYEQYF.

V gene TRBV5-8 combines with J gene TRBJ2-1, with TRBD2 matching 10 bases. J gave up 3 bases and V 4 bases, and 4 bases lay outside the gene matches. Germline values: CDR1 SGHTS, CDR2 YDEGEE. The CDR3 length is 15 residues. The DNA of the CDR3 is TGTGCCAGCAGCGCCGGGACTAGCGACTACAATGAGCAGTTCTTC. This encodes CASSAGTSDYNEQFF.